The TCR beta chain described here comes from a study of T cell repertoires in cytomegalovirus infection. Study overall: From public TCR beta signatures came an indication of both CMV infection and matching HLA type.

TCRdb redid the calling of the reads with MiXCR, one entry per CDR3 protein. The sample holds 310,000 or so distinct CDR3 sequences; around 10% are singletons and the top ten take around 2.5%. CDR3 length: 15 amino acids. V was shortened by 2 bases and J by 8 bases, with 18 bases between the two germline ends. Germline CDR1 and CDR2: LGHNT and FRNRAP. At least ten counts were recorded for this clonotype. This TCR came from a human donor in good health (CMV status not recorded). Some clones in this sample may be carry-over from other donors' samples. The V gene is TRBV12-5, the J gene TRBJ1-2; tentatively, D is TRBD1 (5 bases). Sequencing was done on a sample of PBMCs. CDR3 sequence (DNA): TGTGCTAGTGGTTTGCTACGGTTCCTCAGGGAAGGCTACACCTTC. Protein sequence: CASGLLRFLREGYTF. Using reference TRBV12-5 and TRBJ1-2 for the parts outside the CDR3, the full variable domain is DARVTQTPRHKVTEMGQEVTMRCQPILGHNTVFWYRQTMMQGLELLAYFRNRAPLDDSGMPKDRFSAEMPDATLATLKIQPSEPRDSAVYFCASGLLRFLREGYTFGSGTRLTVV.